Below are 27 T cell receptor beta chains sequenced from a single sample in a study of cytomegalovirus exposure and HLA in healthy donors. Sequenced by immunoSEQ multiplex PCR; TCRdb stores in-frame clones only, minus some. The sample records some 170,000 clones, 86% being singletons. Sequenced: PBMCs. These receptor sequences come from a man aged 18 to 29 in good health and CMV-seropositive.

The chain couples TRBV9 to TRBJ2-1; 7 nucleotides agree with TRBD2. The V gene end was trimmed by 4 bases and the J gene end by 3 bases; junction bases not matched to a gene: 10. Germline values: CDR1 SGDLS, CDR2 YYNGEE. The CDR3 runs to 16 residues. For the CDR3, the DNA is TGTGCCAGCAGCCTACGGGGGGATGGGGTCTACAATGAGCAGTTCTTC. Protein: CASSLRGDGVYNEQFF.

The CDR3 DNA follows: TGCGCCAGCAGCCCAACAGGGGGCTGGGAAGAGACCCAGTACTTC. Translating it yields CASSPTGGWEETQYF. This rearrangement joins TRBV5-1 to TRBJ2-5; 9 bases match TRBD1. This CDR3 is built from 15 residues. After removal of 4 bases from V and 3 bases from J, the junction contained 7 bases not matched to a gene. Germline-derived CDR1 and CDR2 are SGHRS and YFSETQ.

The chain recombines TRBV28 with TRBJ2-5; D perhaps matches TRBD2 (5 bases). The V end lost 8 bases, the J end lost 4 bases, and 17 bases lay between the germline ends. The CDR3 totals 14 residues. The germline CDR1 and CDR2 sequences are MDHEN and SYDVKM. The CDR3 region has the DNA TGTGCCAGCGACCCTCGGGGTGGGAGAGAGACCCAGTACTTC. It yields the protein CASDPRGGRETQYF.

For the CDR3, the DNA is TGCAGCGTTGTCCAAGGGACTAGCGGGAGCAATGAGCAGTTCTTC. Its protein is CSVVQGTSGSNEQFF. The chain recombines TRBV29-1 with TRBJ2-1; TRBD2 matches 14 bases. The CDR3 contains 15 residues. Germline CDR1 SQVTM, CDR2 ANQGSEA. Trimming at V came to 4 bases and at J to 6 bases, leaving 5 bases not matched to a gene.

Remarks on this clone: An end of the junction differs from the germline gene, which may be a read error. The V gene is TRBV11-2, the J gene TRBJ2-2; D might be TRBD2 (7 bases). The V gene's germline CDR1 is SGHAT and CDR2 FQNNGV. The CDR3 has 17 amino acids. This CDR3 reads CASSLMWGGSYTGELFF. DNA of the CDR3: TGTGCTAGCAGCTTAATGTGGGGGGGCTCATACACCGGGGAGCTGTTTTTT.

This clone occurred once. V and J are TRBV5-5 and TRBJ2-7, with a possible D match to TRBD1 (5 bases). CDR1 is SGHKS, CDR2 YYEKEE, per germline (reference sequence). The CDR3 sequence is 14 residues long. Trimming cost V 3 bases and J 0 bases, with 10 bases left between them. The CDR3 is CASSSRQSSYEQYF. CDR3 in DNA: TGTGCCAGCAGCTCTCGACAGAGCTCCTACGAGCAGTACTTC.

This chain joins TRBV27 and TRBJ1-1; perhaps TRBD1 as D (5 bases). V lost 5 bases, J lost 3 bases, and 16 bases lay in between. Germline V CDR1 and CDR2: MNHEY, SMNVEV (reference sequence). There are 15 residues in the CDR3. Here the CDR3 reads CASSQKPDSYTEAFF. Written as DNA, the CDR3 is TGTGCCAGCAGTCAAAAACCCGACAGCTACACTGAAGCTTTCTTT.

V is TRBV5-1 and J is TRBJ2-1; TRBD2 matches 7 bases. Losses at the gene ends were 0 bases for V and 0 bases for J; bases not matched to a gene: 3. Germline loops: CDR1 SGHRS, CDR2 YFSETQ. This CDR3 is 16 amino acids long. CDR3 sequence reads: CASSLAASGSYNEQFF. The CDR3 nucleotides are TGCGCCAGCAGCTTGGCGGCTAGCGGCTCCTACAATGAGCAGTTCTTC.

This clone was recorded a few times. CDR3 residues: CASSLWTVLDEQYF. The CDR3 nucleotides read TGTGCCAGCAGCTTATGGACTGTCCTGGACGAGCAGTACTTC. This chain connects TRBV5-8 to TRBJ2-7, with a possible D match to TRBD2 (5 bases). The CDR3 has 14 amino acids. Trimming pared 2 bases from V and 5 bases from J, leaving 14 bases between. CDR1 and CDR2 from the germline V gene are SGHTS and YDEGEE.

This clone was seen a few times. The chain carries TRBV1 and TRBJ1-2; the table assigns TRBD1, which was not confirmed against the DNA. TRBV1 is flagged as a pseudogene. This CDR3 region has 15 residues. This chain's CDR3 is CTRSTGALANYGYTF. For the CDR3, the DNA is TGCACCCGTTCGACAGGGGCCTTAGCTAACTATGGCTACACCTTC.

The V gene is TRBV7-9, the J gene TRBJ2-7; 8 nucleotides agree with TRBD2. The CDR3 is 18 residues long. J was trimmed by 3 bases and V by 2 bases; bases with no gene match: 15. Germline V gene lookup returns CDR1 SEHNR and CDR2 FQNEAQ (reference sequence). CDR3 sequence: CASSLQLGLGGLVYEQYF. In DNA form, the CDR3 reads TGTGCCAGCAGCTTACAGCTGGGACTAGGGGGACTAGTCTACGAGCAGTACTTC.

The chain is built from TRBV30 and TRBJ2-1, with D hard to call. CDR3 size: 10 residues. Per germline, CDR1 GTSNPN and CDR2 SVGIG (reference sequence). Trimming took 6 bases from V and 7 from J, leaving 7 bases between them. CDR3 region: CACGWNEQFF. CDR3 DNA: TGTGCCTGCGGTTGGAATGAGCAGTTCTTC.

The chain recombines TRBV2 with TRBJ1-2; weak D call: TRBD1 (6 bases). The V gene lost 8 bases and the J gene lost 2 bases, with 15 bases spanning the gap. The CDR3 covers 14 residues. From germline, CDR1 is SNHLY and CDR2 FYNNEI. CDR3 nucleotide sequence: TGTGCCAGCCAGGGGTTGCTTAACAACTATGGCTACACCTTC. Translated, it gives CASQGLLNNYGYTF.

In this sample, this clone turned up once. This chain joins TRBV28 and TRBJ1-2; no firm D call. CDR3 length equals 14 residues. The germline V and J ends were trimmed by 2 bases and 7 bases, with 14 bases remaining between them. Germline V gene data show CDR1 as MDHEN and CDR2 as SYDVKM. The DNA for the CDR3 is TGTGCCAGCAGTTTAAGTACCGGGGTTGCTGGCTACACCTTC. Amino acid sequence: CASSLSTGVAGYTF.

Only one count was recorded for this clone. The chain carries TRBV4-1 and TRBJ1-1, with D tentatively TRBD1 (6 bases). The CDR3 extends over 17 amino acids. The V end lost 0 bases, the J end lost 1 base, and 15 bases lay between the germline ends. Germline lookup yields CDR1 MGHRA and CDR2 YSYEKL. CDR3 coding DNA: TGCGCCAGCAGCCAAGACCGGTTGGGGGGGGCGAACACTGAAGCTTTCTTT. Amino acids: CASSQDRLGGANTEAFF.

The chain recombines TRBV10-1 with TRBJ2-7; D remains unclear. CDR1 is WNHNN, CDR2 SYGVQD, per germline (reference sequence). The V end lost 8 bases, the J end lost 0 bases, and 11 bases lay between the germline ends. The CDR3 is made up of 13 amino acids. CDR3 in amino acids: CASAAVFSYEQYF. CDR3 sequence (DNA): TGCGCCAGCGCGGCAGTCTTCTCCTACGAGCAGTACTTC.

The rearrangement joins TRBV9 to TRBJ2-3, with TRBD2 as a possible D gene (6 bases). Trimming pared 4 bases from V and 0 bases from J, leaving 15 bases between. From germline, CDR1 is SGDLS and CDR2 YYNGEE. This CDR3 spans 16 amino acids. For the CDR3, the DNA is TGTGCCAGCAGCCATACGGGGGTCTCTAGCACAGATACGCAGTATTTT. The encoded protein is CASSHTGVSSTDTQYF.

The rearrangement links TRBV9 to TRBJ2-7; a weak D match, TRBD1 (6 bases). Deletions cut 4 bases from V and 2 bases from J, with 16 bases between. Germline V lookup: CDR1 SGDLS, CDR2 YYNGEE. This CDR3 is 15 amino acids long. CDR3 bases: TGTGCCAGCAGCCCGTCCGGGACAAGAGCCTACGAGCAGTACTTC. Its translation is CASSPSGTRAYEQYF.

This rearrangement joins TRBV15 to TRBJ1-4; D ambiguous. Per germline, CDR1 LNHNV and CDR2 YYDKDF (reference sequence). The CDR3 has 13 amino acids. The V gene lost 6 bases and the J gene lost 5 bases, with 10 bases spanning the gap. DNA for the CDR3: TGTGCCACCAGACAGAGTGAGAATGAAAAACTGTTTTTT. This encodes CATRQSENEKLFF.

The CDR3 bases are TGTGCCAGCAGGGGTTTCGGTGGAGGCAATCAGCCCCAGCATTTT. Encoded protein: CASRGFGGGNQPQHF. The chain carries TRBV28 and TRBJ1-5; the D is unclear. The V gene's germline CDR1 is MDHEN and CDR2 SYDVKM. The length of the CDR3 is 15 residues. The V and J ends lost 6 bases and 2 bases respectively, with 14 bases between them.

This chain joins TRBV30 and TRBJ1-2; 10 bases agree with TRBD1. The CDR3 runs to 13 residues. V was clipped by 3 bases and J by 8 bases; unmatched bases: 6. CDR1 is GTSNPN, CDR2 SVGIG, per germline (reference sequence). CDR3 sequence: CAWSLTGGRGYTF. CDR3 DNA: TGTGCCTGGAGCTTGACAGGGGGCCGGGGCTACACCTTC.

The CDR3, as DNA: TGCGCCAGCAGCCCGAACATCCTTCCGGGACACTTAATGTACGAGCAGTACTTC. Its translation: CASSPNILPGHLMYEQYF. The V and J genes are TRBV5-1 and TRBJ2-7; tentatively, D is TRBD1 (6 bases). V shed 4 bases and J shed 4 bases, with 27 bases lying between them. This CDR3 is 18 amino acids long. Germline values: CDR1 SGHRS, CDR2 YFSETQ.

This chain uses TRBV4-3 with TRBJ1-6; unclear D gene. The CDR3 contains 17 residues. The V gene's germline CDR1 is LGHNA and CDR2 YSLEER. V shed 0 bases and J shed 0 bases, with 9 bases lying between them. The CDR3 region is CASSQDAGSSYNSPLHF. In DNA form, the CDR3 reads TGCGCCAGCAGCCAAGATGCAGGAAGCTCCTATAATTCACCCCTCCACTTT.

This chain uses TRBV5-1 with TRBJ2-3, with 10 bases identical to TRBD1. Trimming took 3 bases from V and 5 from J; bases not matched to a gene: 6. Germline V gene sequence: CDR1 SGHRS, CDR2 YFSETQ. The CDR3 runs 15 residues. CDR3 sequence (DNA): TGCGCCAGCAGCTCCCGACAGGGGGCAAGAGATACGCAGTATTTT. Translating it yields CASSSRQGARDTQYF.

Turning to this clone: The identical CDR3 is also encoded by other nucleotide sequences in the sample. The J gene is TRBJ1-1, the V gene TRBV10-3; D possibly corresponds to TRBD1 (5 bases). The CDR3 extends over 13 amino acids. Germline assignment: CDR1 ENHRY and CDR2 SYGVKD. Trimming pared 6 bases from V and 4 bases from J, leaving 12 bases between. CDR3 residues: CAIRRQGGTEAFF. The CDR3 DNA reads TGTGCCATCAGGAGGCAGGGCGGCACTGAAGCTTTCTTT.

The chain has TRBV14 and TRBJ2-7; 9 positions match TRBD2. J was trimmed by 3 bases and V by 0 bases; bases with no gene match: 6. The CDR3 extends over 16 amino acids. CDR1 and CDR2 from the germline V gene are SGHDN and FVKESK. Here the CDR3 DNA reads TGTGCCAGCAGCCAAGATACTGCGGGAGGGGTCTACGAGCAGTACTTC. This gives the protein CASSQDTAGGVYEQYF.

Only one count was recorded for this clone. V is TRBV7-8 and J is TRBJ1-2; TRBD1 might be the D (5 bases). This CDR3 has 16 amino acids. Germline-derived CDR1 and CDR2 are SGHVS and FQNEAQ. Trimming took 0 bases from V and 3 from J, leaving 14 bases between them. In DNA form, the CDR3 reads TGTGCCAGCAGCTTAGCGAGGACATTGCTTCACTATGGCTACACCTTC. Translation: CASSLARTLLHYGYTF.